This T cell receptor (beta chain) was captured in a study of identifying expanded T cells in peripheral blood. Findings and caveats of the study: Across healthy donors, higher total template counts meant significantly greater approximately 2-week count variance.

The CDR3 length is 16 residues. V lost 1 base and J lost 1, with 14 bases in between. Looked up from germline, CDR1 is MGHRA and CDR2 is YSYEKL. Healthy donors had no documented immune events, such as infections, while sampled. TCRdb's table, derived via immunoSEQ multiplex PCR, lists solely in-frame clones and lacks some. The repertoire holds more than 75,000 clones, with around 85% as singletons. Points on this clone: The antigen is unknown.

The source material was blood. The chain uses TRBV4-1 and TRBJ2-7; D gene uncertain. The clonotype was recovered from a person aged 18 to 75 in good health. CDR3 sequence reads: CASSQVYPGPSYEQYF. The CDR3 bases are TGCGCCAGCAGCCAAGTTTATCCGGGCCCATCCTACGAGCAGTACTTC.